This T cell receptor beta chain was identified during a study of beta chain features in type 1 diabetes. Central memory, naive, regulatory and stem cell-like memory CD4+ cells were sorted by CD45RO/CCR7/CD25/CD127/CD95/CD27. Study-wide results and limits: The naive, central memory and Treg TCRB repertoires showed an apparent similarity that was greater among patients than among healthy donors. Shorter TCRB CDR3s, moderately but significantly so, marked every one of the four CD4+ subsets in Type 1 diabetes patients. Among type 1 diabetes patients, VDJ junctions had fewer insertions and more deletions.

Sequencing targeted expressed TCRB transcripts, as all isolated RNA had been reverse transcribed. Only in-frame clones appear in the TCRdb table, and some are missing; sequencing was by immunoSEQ multiplex PCR. This sample has some 150,000 clones, with around 13% found just once. CDR1 is SNHLY and CDR2 is FYNNEI in the germline V gene. Between the trimmed V and J ends, which lost 6 bases and 3 bases, there was a span of 11 bases. The CDR3 consists of 13 residues. This clone was seen more than once but under ten times. Its target is not known. This chain connects TRBV2 to TRBJ1-1; perhaps TRBD1 as D (5 bases). The receptor was derived from a man in his late teens or twenties with type 1 diabetes. Sequenced input: central memory CD4+ T cells from blood. CDR3 region: CASSVMGDTEAFF. As DNA, the CDR3 is TGTGCCAGCAGCGTTATGGGGGACACTGAAGCTTTCTTT. The full variable domain, its missing parts supplied by reference TRBV2 and TRBJ1-1, is EPEVTQTPSHQVTQMGQEVILRCVPISNHLYFYWYRQILGQKVEFLVSFYNNEISEKSEIFDDQFSVERPDGSNFTLKIRSTKLEDSAMYFCASSVMGDTEAFFGQGTRLTVV.